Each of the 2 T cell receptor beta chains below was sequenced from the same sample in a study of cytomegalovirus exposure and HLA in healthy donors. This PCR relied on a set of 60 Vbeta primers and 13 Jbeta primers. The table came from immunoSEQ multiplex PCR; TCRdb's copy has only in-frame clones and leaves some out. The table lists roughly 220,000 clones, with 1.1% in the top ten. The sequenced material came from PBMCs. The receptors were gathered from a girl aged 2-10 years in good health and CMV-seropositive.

The CDR3 reads CASSLGASYEQYF. CDR3 sequence (DNA): TGTGCCAGCAGCTTAGGGGCTTCGTACGAGCAGTACTTC. The gene calls are TRBV11-3 and TRBJ2-7; D unresolved. CDR3 size: 13 residues. Per the germline V gene, CDR1 is SGHNT and CDR2 is YENEEA. The V gene lost 1 base and the J gene lost 4 bases, with 8 bases spanning the gap.

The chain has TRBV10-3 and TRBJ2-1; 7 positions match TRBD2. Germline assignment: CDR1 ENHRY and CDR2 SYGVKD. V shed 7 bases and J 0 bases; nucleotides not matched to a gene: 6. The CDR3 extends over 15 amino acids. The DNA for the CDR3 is TGTGCCATCACTGGGAGGGAGAGCTCCTACAATGAGCAGTTCTTC. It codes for CAITGRESSYNEQFF.